This T cell receptor (beta chain) was recorded in a study of blood T cell repertoires in COVID-19. On the study more broadly: Sites in the United States, Italy and Spain provided acute and convalescent COVID-19 samples.

Under the authors' procedure: For nucleated cells, counts were estimated from reference gene primer amplification. Assay used: immunoSEQ multiplex PCR; TCRdb lists only in-frame clones, some missing. The V and J calls and the clone size are those of that table, but D and trimming were determined from the DNA. The repertoire has around 35,000 clones, approximately 90% of them found once; the top ten carry 12%. Sequencing used peripheral blood. The receptor was isolated from a man aged 60-69 years with active COVID-19.

As DNA, the CDR3 is TGTGCCAGTAGTATGTTACAGTGGAACACTGAAGCTTTCTTT. Its translation: CASSMLQWNTEAFF. The rearrangement uses TRBV19 and TRBJ1-1, with D hard to call. The CDR3 runs 14 residues. Germline V gives CDR1 LNHDA, CDR2 SQIVND (reference sequence). The ends were cut back, 3 bases at V and 1 base at J, with 9 bases in the middle.